Shown below are 18 T cell receptor beta chains from a single sample sequenced in a study of OX40 agonist ivuxolimab in advanced cancers. The method was immunoSEQ multiplex PCR; TCRdb's version includes in-frame clones alone and lacks a portion of them. The data show about 90,000 clones, with approximately 90% seen just once and under 0.35% held by the top ten. The material was CD4+ or CD8+ T cells sorted from blood, obtained in a trial of the OX40 agonist ivuxolimab. The receptors stem from an adult with an advanced solid tumor such as melanoma, head and neck, liver or kidney cancer.

The chain employs TRBV6-1 and TRBJ2-1; TRBD2 might be the D (6 bases). The CDR3 is 14 amino acids. Germline CDR1 is MNHNS and CDR2 is SASEGT. The V end was cut by 7 bases, the J end by 6 bases, with 16 bases between. CDR3 DNA: TGTGCCAGCAAAAAGCCCGGAGGGAGCAATGAGCAGTTCTTC. Protein: CASKKPGGSNEQFF.

The chain joins TRBV5-6 to TRBJ2-6, with 9 bases aligning to TRBD1. Germline CDR1 and CDR2: SGHDT and YYEEEE. Trimming took 0 bases from V and 2 from J; bases not matched to a gene: 3. The CDR3 consists of 17 residues. The CDR3 DNA sequence: TGTGCCAGCAGCTTGGGACAGGGGGTAACTGGGGCCAACGTCCTGACTTTC. Translation gives CASSLGQGVTGANVLTF.

The chain links TRBV18 to TRBJ2-5; 8 nucleotides agree with TRBD1. J gave up 5 bases and V 6 bases, and 8 bases lay outside the gene matches. Germline CDR1 reads KGHSH; CDR2 reads LQKENI. The CDR3 length is 14 residues. The CDR3, as DNA: TGTGCCAGCTCCCCGACAGGGGTCGGGGAGACCCAGTACTTC. The encoded protein is CASSPTGVGETQYF.

The chain carries TRBV11-2 and TRBJ2-5; tentative D call: TRBD2 (6 bases). The CDR3 contains 13 residues. Germline V gene sequence: CDR1 SGHAT, CDR2 FQNNGV. V was clipped by 5 bases and J by 4 bases, with 11 bases between them. The CDR3 DNA reads as TGTGCCAGCAGCCCCGGGGGAGCAGAGACCCAGTACTTC. It is translated as CASSPGGAETQYF.

This chain links TRBV7-2 with TRBJ2-1; possible D gene TRBD2, 6 bases. Trimming stripped 3 bases from V and 3 bases from J, with 9 bases between. Germline V gene sequence: CDR1 SGHTA, CDR2 FQGNSA. This CDR3 has 14 amino acids. The CDR3 nucleotides are TGTGCCAGCAGCTTGTCCGGGAGCTACAATGAGCAGTTCTTC. It encodes CASSLSGSYNEQFF.

The chain has TRBV4-1 and TRBJ2-3; D gene ambiguous. Between the trimmed V and J ends, which lost 2 bases and 5 bases, there was a span of 11 bases. The CDR3 loop spans 14 amino acids. Germline V lookup: CDR1 MGHRA, CDR2 YSYEKL. In DNA form, the CDR3 reads TGCGCCAGCAGCCAACAGGACCTTGAAGATACGCAGTATTTT. It yields the protein CASSQQDLEDTQYF.

J is TRBJ2-1 and V is TRBV28; no clear D gene. From germline, CDR1 is MDHEN and CDR2 SYDVKM. The CDR3 length is 14 residues. Trimming left V 3 bases short and J 10 bases short, with 16 bases between. CDR3 sequence reads: CASSFSQVAKEQFF. The CDR3 DNA follows: TGTGCCAGCAGTTTCAGCCAGGTGGCGAAGGAGCAGTTCTTC.

CDR3 nucleotide sequence: TGCAGCGTTTCGAACAGGGGGCTGAGCAATGAGCAGTTCTTC. Amino acids: CSVSNRGLSNEQFF. The genes are TRBV29-1 and TRBJ2-1; TRBD1 agrees at 9 bases. Germline CDR1 and CDR2: SQVTM and ANQGSEA. The CDR3 has 14 residues. Trimming took 5 bases from V and 6 from J; bases not matched to a gene: 8.

The chain is built from TRBV10-3 and TRBJ2-3, with D possibly matching TRBD1 (6 bases). Germline CDR1 ENHRY, CDR2 SYGVKD. The CDR3 is 14 amino acids. The germline V and J ends were trimmed by 9 bases and 4 bases, with 17 bases remaining between them. The CDR3 reads CAIDPTGTADTQYF. CDR3 DNA: TGTGCCATTGACCCGACAGGTACCGCAGATACGCAGTATTTT.

V usage is TRBV6-1 and J usage is TRBJ1-1; 7 nucleotides line up with TRBD1. Germline CDR1 and CDR2: MNHNS and SASEGT. CDR3 length: 14 amino acids. V was pared by 6 bases and J by 1 base, with 5 bases of the junction left unmatched. CDR3 in DNA: TGTGCCAGCAGCGATCAGGGGGGGAACACTGAAGCTTTCTTT. This gives the protein CASSDQGGNTEAFF.

The chain carries TRBV18 and TRBJ1-4; possibly TRBD1 for D (5 bases). V was trimmed by 3 bases and J by 0 bases, leaving 8 bases between them. The CDR3 loop spans 15 amino acids. CDR1 KGHSH and CDR2 LQKENI come from the germline V gene. CDR3 residues: CASSPPGPTNEKLFF. CDR3 coding DNA: TGTGCCAGCTCACCTCCGGGACCAACTAATGAAAAACTGTTTTTT.

V is TRBV5-1 and J is TRBJ2-5, with 7 bases aligning to TRBD1. This CDR3 contains 15 residues. Germline V gives CDR1 SGHRS, CDR2 YFSETQ. Trimming cost V 0 bases and J 1 base; bases outside gene matches: 3. CDR3 protein: CASSLDRGLQETQYF. DNA of the CDR3: TGCGCCAGCAGCTTGGACAGGGGCCTCCAAGAGACCCAGTACTTC. The whole variable domain, filled in from reference TRBV5-1 and TRBJ2-5, reads KAGVTQTPRYLIKTRGQQVTLSCSPISGHRSVSWYQQTPGQGLQFLFEYFSETQRNKGNFPGRFSGRQFSNSRSEMNVSTLELGDSALYLCASSLDRGLQETQYFGPGTRLLVL.

This clone was found a few times. This sequence joins TRBV30 and TRBJ2-3; 7 bases agree with TRBD2. Trimming took 2 bases from V and 2 from J; bases not matched to a gene: 7. Germline CDR1 reads GTSNPN; CDR2 reads SVGIG (reference sequence). The CDR3 totals 15 residues. CDR3 region: CAWSRPSGFTDTQYF. For the CDR3, the DNA is TGTGCCTGGAGTCGACCTAGCGGATTCACAGATACGCAGTATTTT.

The V call is TRBV28, the J call TRBJ2-5, with 7 bases that match TRBD1. The CDR3 runs 14 residues. CDR1 and CDR2 (germline): MDHEN, SYDVKM. V trimming: 4 bases; J trimming: 3 bases; junction bases outside the gene matches: 5. Here the CDR3 reads CASSSSRGKETQYF. The CDR3, as DNA: TGTGCCAGCAGTTCATCCAGGGGGAAAGAGACCCAGTACTTC.

In this sample, this clone turned up a few times. This rearrangement joins TRBV5-8 to TRBJ1-5; D possibly corresponds to TRBD1 (5 bases). Trimming stripped 0 bases from V and 0 bases from J, with 10 bases between. Germline CDR1 SGHTS, CDR2 YDEGEE. The CDR3 is made up of 16 amino acids. The CDR3 sequence: CASSLAGGYSNQPQHF. The CDR3 nucleotides read TGTGCCAGCAGCTTGGCGGGGGGTTATAGCAATCAGCCCCAGCATTTT.

This clone was counted a single time. This rearrangement joins TRBV28 to TRBJ2-1; D uncertain. There are 17 residues in the CDR3. Germline lookup yields CDR1 MDHEN and CDR2 SYDVKM. Trimming took off 3 bases at V and 3 bases at J, with 18 bases between the two ends. The CDR3 nucleotides read TGTGCCAGCAGTTTCAGGCCCTCCACCTCTTTCTACAATGAGCAGTTCTTC. Residues: CASSFRPSTSFYNEQFF.

The chain has TRBV7-9 and TRBJ2-7; D remains ambiguous. CDR3 length: 11 residues. The germline V gene encodes CDR1 SEHNR and CDR2 FQNEAQ (reference sequence). V was shortened by 4 bases and J by 7 bases, with 8 bases between the two germline ends. This CDR3 reads CASSYGPEQYF. CDR3 bases: TGTGCCAGCAGCTACGGTCCAGAGCAGTACTTC.

J is TRBJ2-1 and V is TRBV4-2; no firm D call. CDR3 length: 15 residues. Germline CDR1 LGHNA, CDR2 YNFKEQ. Trimming removed 0 bases at V and 12 bases at J, with 18 bases between. In DNA form, the CDR3 reads TGTGCCAGCAGCCAAGATCGGAAGGTGCCGTGGGGGCAGTTCTTC. Amino acids: CASSQDRKVPWGQFF.